This T cell receptor beta chain was sequenced during a study of shared T cell receptors in the human thymus. Libraries were prepared by immunoSEQ multiplex PCR; TCRdb keeps only in-frame clonotypes and omits some of them. Of about 660,000 clones listed, 88% are singletons. The CDR3 covers 15 residues. Germline V gene data show CDR1 as SGHVS and CDR2 as FQNEAQ. As concerns this clone: At one end the junction does not follow the germline gene, possibly because of a read error.

These data are also associated with another study on human thymus T cells. That source reports: Corrective heart surgery yielded resections, and these provided the thymus tissue.

The receptor comes from a boy under two years old with a congenital heart defect. The V and J genes are TRBV7-8 and TRBJ2-7; TRBD2 aligns across 12 bases. Sequencing used thymocytes. This CDR3 is CASSPGLAGPYEQHF. Here the CDR3 DNA reads TGTGCCAGCAGCCCAGGACTAGCGGGACCGTACGAGCAGCACTTC.